Each of the 19 T cell receptor beta chains below was sequenced from the same sample in a study of CD8+ T cells in alopecia areata. RNA extraction was followed by reverse transcription into cDNA, which acted as the sequencing template. Sequenced by immunoSEQ multiplex PCR; TCRdb stores in-frame clones only, minus some. The sample lists 150,000 or so clones, around 87% occurring once. The input for sequencing was CD8+ T cells sorted from blood, taken at week 0. The origin of the receptors is a human donor with alopecia areata.

This chain uses TRBV2 with TRBJ2-5, with 10 positions matching TRBD2. This CDR3 region has 15 residues. Germline CDR1 reads SNHLY; CDR2 reads FYNNEI. V dropped 10 bases and J dropped 3; count of bases not matched to a gene: 11. The CDR3 DNA follows: TGTGCCACCTTAAACGGGCTAGCGGGAGAAGAGACCCAGTACTTC. Amino acid sequence: CATLNGLAGEETQYF.

This clone appeared once. V gene TRBV6-5 combines with J gene TRBJ2-7, with 9 bases matching TRBD1. Germline CDR1 and CDR2: MNHEY and SVGAGI. The CDR3 is 16 amino acids. The junction had 11 bases not matched to a gene; V was cut back by 3 bases and J by 5 bases. The CDR3 DNA follows: TGTGCCAGCAGTTATACAACCGGGACAGGGACCGACGAGCAGTACTTC. It specifies CASSYTTGTGTDEQYF.

This clone has just a few counts. This chain uses TRBV7-9 with TRBJ1-4; no clear D. The CDR3 sequence is 16 residues long. The V and J ends lost 5 bases and 4 bases respectively, with 17 bases between them. Per the germline V gene, CDR1 is SEHNR and CDR2 is FQNEAQ (reference sequence). The CDR3 sequence is CASSPPQLAGNEKLFF. CDR3 in DNA: TGTGCCAGCAGCCCACCCCAGCTGGCGGGTAATGAAAAACTGTTTTTT. Based on the CDR3 plus reference TRBV7-9 and TRBJ1-4, the full variable domain is DTGVSQNPRHKITKRGQNVTFRCDPISEHNRLYWYRQTLGQGPEFLTYFQNEAQLEKSRLLSDRFSAERPKGSFSTLEIQRTEQGDSAMYLCASSPPQLAGNEKLFFGSGTQLSVL.

Points on this clone: At one end, the junction sequence differs from germline, possibly due to a read error. DNA for the CDR3: TGTGCCAGCAACTTAGGACGGGGCTCCTACGAGCAGTACTTC. Translated, it gives CASNLGRGSYEQYF. The V call is TRBV11-2, the J call TRBJ2-7; D may be TRBD2 (5 bases). The CDR3 totals 14 residues. Germline CDR1 reads SGHAT; CDR2 reads FQNNGV.

The V and J genes are TRBV11-2 and TRBJ1-1; tentatively, D is TRBD1 (5 bases). The V end was cut by 5 bases, the J end by 4 bases, with 11 bases between. The CDR3 totals 13 residues. Germline CDR1 reads SGHAT; CDR2 reads FQNNGV. DNA for the CDR3: TGTGCCAGCAGCCCCGCGGGGGTCACTGAAGCTTTCTTT. It is translated as CASSPAGVTEAFF.

This chain uses TRBV2 with TRBJ2-3; 8 nucleotides match TRBD2. V was clipped by 6 bases and J by 1 base; unmatched bases: 12. In germline, CDR1 is SNHLY, CDR2 FYNNEI. The CDR3 has 17 amino acids. The CDR3 DNA reads as TGTGCCAGCAGCCTCGCGCCCACTAGCGGAGGCACAGATACGCAGTATTTT. It codes for CASSLAPTSGGTDTQYF.

The chain uses TRBV29-1 and TRBJ2-7; 13 bases map to TRBD2. Germline CDR1 SQVTM, CDR2 ANQGSEA. The junction had 10 bases not matched to a gene; V was cut back by 3 bases and J by 5 bases. The CDR3 is 16 amino acids. For the CDR3, the DNA is TGCAGCGTTGAGCTTGGACTAGCGGGAGTAGTTGACGAGCAGTACTTC. The encoded protein is CSVELGLAGVVDEQYF.

The rearrangement uses TRBV7-8 and TRBJ2-1; D is tentatively TRBD1 or TRBD2 (5 bases each). The germline V gene encodes CDR1 SGHVS and CDR2 FQNEAQ. CDR3 length: 15 residues. Deletions cut 2 bases from V and 2 bases from J, with 10 bases between. The CDR3 nucleotides are TGTGCCAGCAGCTTAAGCTGGGGACCCTACAATGAGCAGTTCTTC. Residues: CASSLSWGPYNEQFF.

The J gene is TRBJ1-1, the V gene TRBV7-6; D not certain. The germline V gene encodes CDR1 SGHVS and CDR2 FNYEAQ. The CDR3 extends over 13 amino acids. V was trimmed by 1 base and J by 3 bases, leaving 6 bases between them. CDR3 nucleotide sequence: TGTGCCAGCAGCTTAGTTAGGGACACTGAAGCTTTCTTT. Translated, it gives CASSLVRDTEAFF.

The gene calls are TRBV2 and TRBJ2-3; D perhaps matches TRBD2 (5 bases). Between the trimmed V and J ends, which lost 5 bases and 4 bases, there was a span of 13 bases. Germline V gives CDR1 SNHLY, CDR2 FYNNEI. The CDR3 runs to 14 residues. CDR3 sequence (DNA): TGTGCCAGCAGTACTCTAGAGGGCTCAGATACGCAGTATTTT. As protein: CASSTLEGSDTQYF.

CDR3 nucleotides: TGTGCCAGCAGCTTGGGTGATACGCAGTATTTT. It translates to CASSLGDTQYF. The chain couples TRBV5-4 to TRBJ2-3; no reliable D call. The CDR3 is 11 amino acids. The germline V gene has CDR1 SGHNT and CDR2 YYREEE (reference sequence). V gave up 0 bases and J gave up 6 bases, with 2 bases separating them.

The chain is built from TRBV7-8 and TRBJ2-7; D unclear. Germline-derived CDR1 and CDR2 are SGHVS and FQNEAQ. The CDR3 covers 12 residues. Trimming cost V 4 bases and J 7 bases, with 11 bases left between them. In DNA, the CDR3 is TGTGCCAGCAGCTCCCCCGGTCAGGAGCAGTACTTC. It translates to CASSSPGQEQYF.

V is TRBV6-4 and J is TRBJ2-3; possibly TRBD1 or TRBD2 for D (5 bases each). Trimming stripped 0 bases from V and 4 bases from J, with 8 bases between. Germline CDR1 reads MRHNA; CDR2 reads SNTAGT. CDR3 length: 14 residues. CDR3 coding DNA: TGTGCCAGCAGTGACTCAAGAGGGGCAGATACGCAGTATTTT. It specifies CASSDSRGADTQYF.

CDR3 bases: TGTGCCAGCAGCCCACAGGGGAGTATCACTGAAGCTTTCTTT. Its translation is CASSPQGSITEAFF. The rearrangement uses TRBV7-9 and TRBJ1-1; TRBD1 agrees at 7 bases. Germline values: CDR1 SEHNR, CDR2 FQNEAQ (reference sequence). This CDR3 is 14 amino acids long. The V segment lost 5 bases and the J segment 4 bases; nucleotides outside the gene matches: 7.

The chain joins TRBV27 to TRBJ1-1; tentatively, D is TRBD1 (5 bases). Between the trimmed V and J ends, which lost 6 bases and 4 bases, there was a span of 18 bases. In germline, CDR1 is MNHEY, CDR2 SMNVEV (reference sequence). The length of the CDR3 is 15 residues. In nucleotides, the CDR3 is TGTGCCAGCAGCCGTGGATGGGGGAGGGGCACTGAAGCTTTCTTT. Translated, it gives CASSRGWGRGTEAFF.

This chain links TRBV7-9 with TRBJ2-7, with D possibly being TRBD2 (5 bases). Germline CDR1 SEHNR, CDR2 FQNEAQ (reference sequence). V lost 5 bases and J 3 bases, leaving 11 bases between the germline ends. This CDR3 is 13 amino acids long. Written as DNA, the CDR3 is TGTGCCAGCAGCGCCCGAGAGGGCTACGAGCAGTACTTC. The encoded protein is CASSAREGYEQYF.

In this sample, this clone turned up once. The V call is TRBV4-1, the J call TRBJ1-1; TRBD1 aligns across 7 bases. The CDR3 spans 14 residues. Per the germline V gene, CDR1 is MGHRA and CDR2 is YSYEKL. Germline trimming cut 0 bases from V and 8 bases from J; bases unmatched to any gene: 6. The CDR3 reads CASSQETGTVEAFF. In DNA, the CDR3 is TGCGCCAGCAGCCAAGAGACCGGGACAGTAGAAGCTTTCTTT.

This clone came up a few times. Without the conserved terminal phenylalanine or tryptophan, this CDR3 likely stems from a read error. No DNA is shown, since the ends of the CDR3 on it are uncertain; the CDR3 is the one TCRdb lists. The chain links TRBV7-6 to TRBJ2-3; the D call of TRBD2 is as the table states it, not checked on the DNA. CDR1 and CDR2 (germline): SGHVS, FNYEAQ. The CDR3 is 10 residues long, counting both termini. CDR3 region: CASSLGLAGE.

The chain carries TRBV9 and TRBJ2-3, with 8 bases identical to TRBD2. Trimming took 4 bases from V and 0 from J; bases not matched to a gene: 7. The germline V gene encodes CDR1 SGDLS and CDR2 YYNGEE. The CDR3 is 16 residues long. CDR3 region: CASSIGLAGSTDTQYF. In nucleotides, the CDR3 is TGTGCCAGCAGCATAGGACTAGCTGGTAGCACAGATACGCAGTATTTT.